The sequence of this T cell receptor beta chain was determined in a study of blood T cell repertoires in COVID-19. CDR1 is SSHAT, CDR2 FNYEAQ, per germline (reference sequence). The CDR3 consists of 15 residues. V lost 5 bases to trimming and J lost 5 bases; unmatched junction nucleotides: 6. Method: immunoSEQ multiplex PCR; TCRdb's copy keeps in-frame clones and lacks some. Of roughly 57,000 clones in the sample, approximately 87% are singletons; the top ten hold around 6.9%. V usage is TRBV7-7 and J usage is TRBJ2-5; 12 positions agree with TRBD2. Sequencing was carried out using peripheral blood. The TCR comes from a man aged 60 to 69 with active or convalescent COVID-19. The CDR3 DNA reads TGTGCCAGCAGCAGCCTAGCGGGGGGGCCGGAGACCCAGTACTTC. Translated, it gives CASSSLAGGPETQYF.